This T cell receptor (beta chain) was captured in a study of control samples from healthy donors and cancer patients. CDR3 length: 19 amino acids. Looked up from germline, CDR1 is MNHEY and CDR2 is SVGEGT. V lost 2 bases to trimming and J lost 2 bases, with 22 bases between them. Libraries were prepared by immunoSEQ multiplex PCR; TCRdb keeps only in-frame clonotypes and omits some of them. The sample lists 120,000 to 150,000 clones, roughly 89% occurring once. The gene calls are TRBV6-2 or TRBV6-3 and TRBJ1-5; D is possibly TRBD1 (5 bases). This clonotype was obtained from a man aged 18 to 35 in good health. Sequences were obtained from blood. CDR3 sequence reads: CASSYEWGRHTGGNQPQHF. DNA for the CDR3: TGTGCCAGCAGTTACGAATGGGGCAGGCATACCGGCGGCAATCAGCCCCAGCATTTT.